This T cell receptor beta chain was observed in a study of blood T cells in healthy people across ages (dated by TCRdb to between 2014 and 2016). Notes on the research overall: In model experiments, template switching captured about one uniquely barcoded TCR beta cDNA molecule for every two T cells. To track age-related changes in TCR beta repertoire diversity, the study relied on deep sequencing normalized with unique cDNA molecular identifiers. Donors were grouped into four age groups: young (average roughly 16 years), middle-aged (roughly 38), aged (roughly 67) and long-lived (just over 80). To avoid experimental bias, donors of different ages were distributed randomly across sequencing lanes. Using the same blood draw, the study looked at two additional independent replicas of 1 million unique cDNA reads for two donors, one aged 18 to 30 and the other aged 80 or older. General findings and caveats noted by the study authors: Because donor CMV infection status was unknown, age-related changes in expanded clonotypes were potentially confounded. Compared with the aged group, the long-lived group had more naive CD4+ T cells, fewer expanded clones and increased TCR diversity, a pattern suggesting age selection. As age increased, observed TCR beta diversity per million T cells dropped in a roughly linear way, and a significant reduction was already evident by age approximately 40. Estimates of total diversity based on one million sequenced T cells were regarded as lower bounds and as underestimates. Conclusive comparison of naive and antigen-experienced compartments was prevented by the profiling of bulk unsorted PBMCs. There was a strong correlation between observed TCR beta diversity and the percentage of naive T cells measured by flow cytometry.

Systemically healthy Caucasian individuals from Russia, around 38 in total and aged about 6 to 100 years, were included as donors. Each donor gave ten milliliters of peripheral blood, collected into EDTA-treated Vacutainer tubes. Ficoll-Paque density-gradient centrifugation was used to isolate PBMCs, with at least 6.5 million per sample. Trizol reagent was used to extract total RNA from the PBMCs, yielding at least 5 micrograms per sample. The percentages of naive CD45RAhigh/CD27high T cells were determined by flow cytometry on a PBMC aliquot from every donor. Concerning this clonotype: No antigen is known for it. The input lacks base qualities; no much larger clone sits a single base away.

The germline V gene specifies SQVTM as CDR1 and ANQGSEA as CDR2. V is shortened by 6 bases, J by 0 bases, and the region joining them spans 10 bases. The CDR3, cysteine through phenylalanine, is 13 amino acids long. Kept here is only the CDR3 DNA, which spans 39 bases and is read in frame from base 1. Library generation was performed with 5' RACE. TCRdb names Illumina HiSeq 2500 as the instrument used. A second PCR of roughly 7 to 11 cycles was performed with a sample-barcoded 5' primer and a J-beta primer mix. A unique molecular identifier was introduced onto each TCR beta cDNA molecule by a template-switch 5' adaptor carrying 12 random nucleotides. Each sample yielded at least 3 million CDR3-containing paired-end reads. First-strand cDNA synthesis was performed from all RNA using the Mint cDNA synthesis kit, with priming by a TRBC-specific oligonucleotide. Following uracil-DNA glycosylase treatment, all cDNA underwent a first 18-cycle PCR with the universal primers M1SS and BC2_uni_R. From the authors' description of their analysis: For normalization, 1 million high-quality reads, each with a distinct molecular identifier, were randomly selected from each sample. Reads sharing molecular identifiers were discarded rather than binned into consensus sequences. CDR3 identification, clonotype clustering and error correction used MiTCR with a Q25 quality threshold and the strictest error-elimination algorithm. Lower-bound total TCR beta diversity was estimated with a nonparametric unseen species model using Euler transformation. TCRdb cleaned the public reads at Q25 with fastp, built clones with MiXCR and kept in-frame beta chains. Every CDR3 protein is listed once, alongside the most common genes and DNA of its rows. For this entry, the V and J calls and clone size follow TCRdb and not the study's own pipeline. For this sample the table gives 920,000 or so distinct CDR3 sequences, of which 40% to 45% were detected only once. The top ten clonotypes cover approximately 20% of the sample.

This clonotype originated in a woman aged 55-75 years in good health. The specimen was blood. The V and J segments used are TRBV29-1 and TRBJ2-3; the D gene identity is not certain. The CDR3 sequence is CSVSSASTDTQYF. The nucleotide sequence is given as TGCAGCGTGTCCTCAGCTAGCACAGATACGCAGTATTTT.